This passage covers 4 T cell receptor beta chains from one sample sequenced in a study of CD8 T cells in Susac syndrome. With random hexamers, reverse transcription was performed on 0.5 to 1 ug of RNA. Each CDR3 protein is one row after TCRdb ran MiXCR on the immunoSEQ multiplex PCR reads. The sample consists of approximately 150,000 distinct CDR3 sequences, 85% to 95% of them appearing once. Sequencing was done on a sample of CD4+ T cells from PBMCs. The origin of the receptors is a human donor in good health.

V gene TRBV18 combines with J gene TRBJ2-5; D assignment may be TRBD1 or TRBD2 (5 bases each). V was trimmed by 3 bases and J by 4 bases, leaving 12 bases between them. Germline V gene sequence: CDR1 KGHSH, CDR2 LQKENI. The length of the CDR3 is 14 residues. The DNA of the CDR3 is TGTGCCAGCTCACCTGGGACGGTTCTAGAGACCCAGTACTTC. Encoded protein: CASSPGTVLETQYF.

The rearrangement links TRBV4-1 to TRBJ2-7; TRBD1 agrees at 7 bases. Per germline, CDR1 MGHRA and CDR2 YSYEKL. The CDR3 is 15 amino acids. Germline trimming cut 1 base from V and 4 bases from J; bases unmatched to any gene: 7. The CDR3 region has the DNA TGCGCCAGCAGCCAAGTAATCGGGACAGAGTACGAGCAGTACTTC. Translated: CASSQVIGTEYEQYF.

This chain links TRBV5-1 with TRBJ2-2; D gene ambiguous. In germline, CDR1 is SGHRS, CDR2 YFSETQ. CDR3 size: 15 residues. With 5 bases removed from V and 1 base from J, the gap between germline ends came to 12 bases. The CDR3: CASRETVLNTGELFF. In DNA form, the CDR3 reads TGCGCCAGCAGAGAAACAGTGCTGAACACCGGGGAGCTGTTTTTT.

This chain links TRBV3-1 with TRBJ1-1; D is perhaps TRBD1 (5 bases). This CDR3 has 13 amino acids. Trimming took 5 bases from V and 4 from J, leaving 11 bases between them. Germline CDR1 is LGHDT and CDR2 is YNNKEL (reference sequence). The DNA of the CDR3 is TGTGCCAGCAGCACTAGTGGGGGCACTGAAGCTTTCTTT. Protein: CASSTSGGTEAFF. The whole variable domain, remainder taken from reference TRBV3-1 and TRBJ1-1, is DTAVSQTPKYLVTQMGNDKSIKCEQNLGHDTMYWYKQDSKKFLKIMFSYNNKELIINETVPNRFSPKSPDKAHLNLHINSLELGDSAVYFCASSTSGGTEAFFGQGTRLTVV.